These 20 T cell receptor beta chains were all obtained from the same sample, sequenced in a study of blood T cell repertoires in COVID-19 (dated by TCRdb to about 2020). Library method: the immunoSEQ multiplex PCR assay. TCRdb carries this immuneACCESS record with in-frame sequences only. Its versions omit some clonotypes, under half of them owing to an unresolved V gene in the studies checked, with the rest unexplained. For this sample there are around 120,000 clones; around 88% appear just once. The top ten clones comprise 0.88% of the sample. The source material was peripheral blood. The receptors were gathered from a woman in her forties or fifties with active or convalescent COVID-19.

This chain connects TRBV6-6 to TRBJ1-1; possibly TRBD1 for D (6 bases). From germline, CDR1 is MNHNY and CDR2 SVGAGI (reference sequence). The CDR3 spans 15 residues. Trimming cost V 7 bases and J 0 bases, with 15 bases left between them. The CDR3 bases are TGTGCCAGCACCTGGAGACAGGCCATGAACACTGAAGCTTTCTTT. Protein product: CASTWRQAMNTEAFF.

The J gene is TRBJ1-1, the V gene TRBV7-9; tentatively, D is TRBD1 (5 bases). This CDR3 has 15 amino acids. Germline CDR1 SEHNR, CDR2 FQNEAQ (reference sequence). Deletions cut 0 bases from V and 3 bases from J, with 11 bases between. CDR3 protein: CASSLADRPDTEAFF. In DNA form, the CDR3 reads TGTGCCAGCAGCTTAGCAGACAGACCTGACACTGAAGCTTTCTTT.

This chain joins TRBV4-1 and TRBJ1-5; D possibly corresponds to TRBD1 (6 bases). The CDR3 length is 14 residues. Germline assignment: CDR1 MGHRA and CDR2 YSYEKL. Trimming left V 6 bases short and J 9 bases short, with 18 bases between. CDR3 bases: TGCGCCAGCAGTCCCTGGGGGCGAGGACGGCCCCAGCATTTT. Its translation is CASSPWGRGRPQHF.

This chain links TRBV3-1 (or the pseudogene TRBV3-2) with TRBJ2-3; 9 bases fit TRBD2. CDR3 length: 16 residues. The V gene end was trimmed by 0 bases and the J gene end by 1 base; junction bases not matched to a gene: 2. Germline V gives CDR1 LGHDT, CDR2 YNNKEL (reference sequence). CDR3 in DNA: TGTGCCAGCAGCCAAGATCGACTAGCGGGCACAGATACGCAGTATTTT. Translating it yields CASSQDRLAGTDTQYF.

The genes are TRBV5-4 and TRBJ2-5; a weak D match, TRBD1 (5 bases). Germline V lookup: CDR1 SGHNT, CDR2 YYREEE (reference sequence). CDR3 length: 14 residues. Trimming removed 2 bases from V and 4 bases from J, with 12 bases in between. This CDR3 is CASSFRGQGETQYF. The CDR3 DNA reads TGTGCCAGCAGCTTTAGGGGCCAGGGAGAGACCCAGTACTTC. The full variable domain, its missing parts supplied by reference TRBV5-4 and TRBJ2-5, is ETGVTQSPTHLIKTRGQQVTLRCSSQSGHNTVSWYQQALGQGPQFIFQYYREEENGRGNFPPRFSGLQFPNYSSELNVNALELDDSALYLCASSFRGQGETQYFGPGTRLLVL.

V and J are TRBV7-2 and TRBJ2-6; D possibly corresponds to TRBD1 (6 bases). V dropped 1 base and J dropped 3 bases, with 13 bases sitting between them. This CDR3 is built from 17 residues. Germline CDR1 is SGHTA and CDR2 is FQGNSA. CDR3 sequence reads: CASSLGTVLYGANVLTF. CDR3 bases: TGTGCCAGCAGCTTAGGGACAGTCTTATATGGGGCCAACGTCCTGACTTTC.

This chain uses TRBV29-1 with TRBJ2-3; 7 bases are a match to TRBD1. The CDR3 sequence is 15 residues long. CDR1 SQVTM and CDR2 ANQGSEA come from the germline V gene. J lost 4 bases, V lost 4 bases, and 11 bases had no gene match. The CDR3 is CSVAVRGGFADTQYF. The DNA of the CDR3 is TGCAGCGTTGCTGTTCGAGGGGGCTTCGCAGATACGCAGTATTTT.

This chain uses TRBV19 with TRBJ1-2, with D unresolved. The CDR3 has 15 residues. Germline-derived CDR1 and CDR2 are LNHDA and SQIVND (reference sequence). Deletions cut 6 bases from V and 3 bases from J, with 17 bases between. The chain's CDR3 is CASRTSEIYYYGYTF. The CDR3 DNA follows: TGTGCCAGTAGGACATCAGAGATATACTACTATGGCTACACCTTC.

This clone appeared once. This sequence joins TRBV6-5 and TRBJ1-2; D is undetermined. V was shortened by 2 bases and J by 2 bases, with 12 bases between the two germline ends. The CDR3 runs to 15 residues. Germline lookup yields CDR1 MNHEY and CDR2 SVGAGI. CDR3 DNA: TGTGCCAGCAGTTACGTCGGTAGCGGCAACTATGGCTACACCTTC. Its protein is CASSYVGSGNYGYTF.

This chain uses TRBV29-1 with TRBJ1-5; a possible D gene is TRBD1 (6 bases). Trimming shortened V by 6 bases and J by 2 bases, and 11 bases separated the two germline ends. There are 13 residues in the CDR3. Germline loops: CDR1 SQVTM, CDR2 ANQGSEA. The CDR3 sequence: CSVGAQGNQPQHF. The DNA for the CDR3 is TGCAGCGTGGGGGCACAGGGCAATCAGCCCCAGCATTTT.

The chain uses TRBV11-2 and TRBJ2-7, with D hard to call. V was shortened by 2 bases and J by 2 bases, with 4 bases between the two germline ends. CDR1 and CDR2 from the germline V gene are SGHAT and FQNNGV. This CDR3 region has 12 residues. CDR3 in amino acids: CASSLITYEQYF. The CDR3 bases are TGTGCCAGCAGCTTAATAACCTACGAGCAGTACTTC.

V is TRBV30 and J is TRBJ1-5; TRBD1 matches 8 bases. The CDR3 runs 14 residues. J gave up 4 bases and V 2 bases, and 4 bases lay outside the gene matches. Germline assignment: CDR1 GTSNPN and CDR2 SVGIG (reference sequence). The CDR3 coding sequence is TGTGCCTGGAGTAAGCAGGGGGCAAATCAGCCCCAGCATTTT. Translation: CAWSKQGANQPQHF.

This clone was seen a single time. This sequence joins TRBV12-3 or TRBV12-4 and TRBJ2-1; possible D gene TRBD2, 6 bases. V gave up 5 bases and J gave up 10 bases, with 12 bases separating them. The CDR3 runs to 12 residues. CDR3 residues: CASSPERVEQFF. CDR3 nucleotide sequence: TGTGCCAGCAGTCCTGAGCGGGTCGAGCAGTTCTTC.

Worth noting for this clone: Other DNA sequences from this sample encode an identical CDR3 as well. This rearrangement joins TRBV18 to TRBJ2-7; 13 nucleotides match TRBD2. Germline CDR1 and CDR2: KGHSH and LQKENI. With 3 bases clipped from V and 0 bases from J, the junction kept 2 bases outside the gene matches. The CDR3 extends over 16 amino acids. CDR3 protein: CASSPGTSGTSYEQYF. The CDR3 coding sequence is TGTGCCAGCTCACCCGGGACTAGCGGGACCTCCTACGAGCAGTACTTC.

The V call is TRBV9, the J call TRBJ2-7; D ambiguous. This CDR3 is 16 amino acids long. The germline CDR1 and CDR2 sequences are SGDLS and YYNGEE. Trimming shortened V by 1 base and J by 2 bases, and 16 bases separated the two germline ends. DNA of the CDR3: TGTGCCAGCAGCGTAAAGAATGCGGCATTTACCTACGAGCAGTACTTC. Its protein product is CASSVKNAAFTYEQYF.

The rearrangement joins TRBV23-1 to TRBJ2-5, with a weak D call TRBD2 (6 bases). TRBV23-1 is given ORF status, its function remaining uncertain. This CDR3 comprises 15 residues. V dropped 7 bases and J dropped 1 base, with 16 bases sitting between them. The CDR3 region has the DNA TGCGCCAGCACCCGCCGACTAGAGGGCCAAGAGACCCAGTACTTC. This codes for CASTRRLEGQETQYF.

The chain uses TRBV9 and TRBJ2-3; D might be TRBD1 (6 bases). V lost 0 bases and J lost 4, with 12 bases in between. The length of the CDR3 is 15 residues. Germline lookup yields CDR1 SGDLS and CDR2 YYNGEE. CDR3 in DNA: TGTGCCAGCAGCGTAGGGGCAGGGGCGGCAGATACGCAGTATTTT. It specifies CASSVGAGAADTQYF.

This chain joins TRBV7-6 and TRBJ2-7, with TRBD2 matching 14 bases. V trimming: 4 bases; J trimming: 5 bases; junction bases outside the gene matches: 4. Looked up from germline, CDR1 is SGHVS and CDR2 is FNYEAQ. This CDR3 has 15 amino acids. CDR3 bases: TGTGCCAGCAGCTACGGGACTAGCGGGAGTCACGAGCAGTACTTC. It codes for CASSYGTSGSHEQYF. The entire variable domain, with the rest obtained from reference TRBV7-6 and TRBJ2-7, is as follows: GAGVSQSPRYKVTKRGQDVALRCDPISGHVSLYWYRQALGQGPEFLTYFNYEAQQDKSGLPNDRFSAERPEGSISTLTIQRTEQRDSAMYRCASSYGTSGSHEQYFGPGTRLTVT.

The rearrangement joins TRBV9 to TRBJ2-7; 9 bases line up with TRBD2. Germline V CDR1 and CDR2: SGDLS, YYNGEE. V was pared by 3 bases and J by 3 bases, with 10 bases of the junction left unmatched. The CDR3 has 16 residues. In nucleotides, the CDR3 is TGTGCCAGCAGCGGCGGGGGGGGAAACCCTCTCTACGAGCAGTACTTC. Translated: CASSGGGGNPLYEQYF.

Here the CDR3 DNA reads TGCAGTGGACAGATTACCTACGAGCAGTACTTC. It specifies CSGQITYEQYF. The rearrangement joins TRBV20-1 to TRBJ2-7, with a tentative D call TRBD1 (5 bases). Germline lookup yields CDR1 DFQATT and CDR2 SNEGSKA (reference sequence). The ends were cut back, 7 bases at V and 2 bases at J, with 9 bases in the middle. The CDR3 is 11 amino acids.